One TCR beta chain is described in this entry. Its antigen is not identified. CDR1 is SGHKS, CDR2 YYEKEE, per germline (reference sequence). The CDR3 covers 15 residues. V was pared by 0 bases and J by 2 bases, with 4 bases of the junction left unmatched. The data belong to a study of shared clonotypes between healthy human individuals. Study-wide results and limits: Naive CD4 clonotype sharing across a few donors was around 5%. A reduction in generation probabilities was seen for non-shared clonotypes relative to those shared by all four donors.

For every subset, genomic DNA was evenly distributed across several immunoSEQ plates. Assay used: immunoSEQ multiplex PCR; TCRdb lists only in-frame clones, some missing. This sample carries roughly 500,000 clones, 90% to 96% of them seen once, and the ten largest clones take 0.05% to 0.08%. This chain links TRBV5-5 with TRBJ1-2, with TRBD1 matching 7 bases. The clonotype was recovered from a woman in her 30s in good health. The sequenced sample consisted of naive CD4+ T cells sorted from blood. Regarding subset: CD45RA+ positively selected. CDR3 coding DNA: TGTGCCAGCAGCTTGGGAACAGGGGTAAACTATGGCTACACCTTC. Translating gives CASSLGTGVNYGYTF.